This is a list of T cell receptor beta chains from one sample in a study of cytomegalovirus exposure and HLA in healthy donors. Data came from immunoSEQ multiplex PCR; TCRdb stores just in-frame clones and leaves some out. The table lists 150,000 to 200,000 clones, approximately 82% of them singletons. Sample: PBMCs. Every receptor here comes from a woman in her twenties or thirties in good health and CMV-seronegative. Both conserved end residues are part of each CDR3. The D gene is left open where the match is weak. The size field is filled for only some rows; it gives once, few, many or a size class.

d_call clone_size j_call v_call cdr3_nt cdr3_aa
. . TRBJ1-2 TRBV2 TGTGCCAGCAGTGCGCAGATGAACTATGGCTACACCTTC CASSAQMNYGYTF
TRBD1 few TRBJ1-2 TRBV28 TGTGCCGCGACAGCACCGGGACAGGGAGGCTATGGCTACACCTTC CAATAPGQGGYGYTF
. . TRBJ1-4 TRBV6-1 TGTGCCAGCAGTGGAGGGTTTGGTGAAAAACTGTTTTTT CASSGGFGEKLFF
. . TRBJ1-3 TRBV5-1 TGCGCCAGCAGCTTGTCGACCAGGGTCAATGGAAACACCATATATTTT CASSLSTRVNGNTIYF
TRBD1 . TRBJ1-1 TRBV7-2 TGTGCCAGCAGCACTCGGGACAGCGAAGCTTTCTTT CASSTRDSEAFF
. few TRBJ1-4 TRBV11-2 TGTGCCAGCAGTAAAGCGGGAGGTGAAAAACTGTTTTTT CASSKAGGEKLFF
TRBD1 . TRBJ1-2 TRBV5-1 TGCGCCAGCAGCCTACCAGGGACAGGGACAAACTATGGCTACACCTTC CASSLPGTGTNYGYTF
TRBD1 . TRBJ1-4 TRBV7-9 TGTTCCAGCAGCCTGCAGGGGGGTATTGATGGTGAAAAACTGTTTTTT CSSSLQGGIDGEKLFF
TRBD1 . TRBJ2-3 TRBV5-1 TGCGCCAGCAGCTCGACAGGGGGCTGGGGAGATACGCAGTATTTT CASSSTGGWGDTQYF
. . TRBJ2-3 TRBV7-8 TGTGCCAGCAGCTCTAATAGGGGATCGTCAGATACGCAGTATTTT CASSSNRGSSDTQYF
. once TRBJ1-2 TRBV27 TGTGCCAGCAGTCCGCGGACATCAGGGCTTGGGAAGGGCTACACCTTC CASSPRTSGLGKGYTF
. . TRBJ2-7 TRBV2 TGTGCCAGCAGCCAGGACTACTCCTACGAGCAGTACTTC CASSQDYSYEQYF
TRBD1 once TRBJ1-2 TRBV7-9 TGTGCCAGCAGCCGGCGCCAGGGGGATAACTATGGCTACACCTTC CASSRRQGDNYGYTF
TRBD1 . TRBJ1-2 TRBV28 TGTGCCAGCAACCCCCAGGCAGGGGGCTATGGCTACACCTTC CASNPQAGGYGYTF
TRBD1 . TRBJ1-2 TRBV11-2 TGTGCCAGCAGCCTTGCAGGGGGCGATGGCTACACCTTC CASSLAGGDGYTF
. . TRBJ2-5 TRBV28 TGTGCCATCCCAGCGGGCCCCCCCCTCGGGACCCAGTACTTC CAIPAGPPLGTQYF
. . TRBJ1-3 TRBV9 TGTGCCAGCAGCGGCCCACTCGGTGGAAACACCATATATTTT CASSGPLGGNTIYF
TRBD2 . TRBJ2-7 TRBV2 TGTGCCAGCACCTCCTCGGGGGGACGACTCATAGAGTACGAGCAGTACTTC CASTSSGGRLIEYEQYF
. . TRBJ1-5 TRBV28 TGTGCCAGCAGTTTAGGGGTAGGGAGAAGACCCCAGCATTTT CASSLGVGRRPQHF
. . TRBJ1-5 TRBV28 TGTGCCAGCAGTTTTGGGGCAGGGAGGAATCAGCCCCAGCATTTT CASSFGAGRNQPQHF
. . TRBJ2-1 TRBV29-1 TGCAGCGTTTACACCGGACAGTACAATGAGCAGTTCTTC CSVYTGQYNEQFF
TRBD1 . TRBJ2-7 TRBV27 TGTGCCAGCAGTTCTCCGGGACAGGGGTTGTACGAGCAGTACTTC CASSSPGQGLYEQYF
TRBD1 few TRBJ1-2 TRBV29-1 TGCAGCGTCGGACAGGGAGAAGAGGATGGCTACACCTTC CSVGQGEEDGYTF
TRBD1 . TRBJ1-1 TRBV5-1 TGCGCCAGCAGCCCACTAGGACAGGGGAACACTGAAGCTTTCTTT CASSPLGQGNTEAFF
. . TRBJ2-1 TRBV19 TGTGCCAGTAGTTTGGGGGGCAATGAGCAGTTCTTC CASSLGGNEQFF
TRBD1 . TRBJ2-3 TRBV28 TGTGCCAGCAGTTTTAAGGACAGGCTAACCGTGGATACGCAGTATTTT CASSFKDRLTVDTQYF
. . TRBJ2-5 TRBV6-1 TGTGCCAGCAGTGAAGTTCTAGACGAGACCCAGTACTTC CASSEVLDETQYF
. once TRBJ1-2 TRBV5-1 TGCGCCAGCAGCTTGGGTAGCGGCTACACCTTC CASSLGSGYTF
. . TRBJ1-3 TRBV19 TGTGCCAGCCTGAAGAGGGCTGGAAACACCATATATTTT CASLKRAGNTIYF
TRBD1 . TRBJ1-2 TRBV28 TGTGCCAGCACCATCGGGACAGGGGATGTCTATGGCTACACCTTC CASTIGTGDVYGYTF